These 13 T cell receptor beta chains were sequenced from one sample in a study of blood T cell repertoires in COVID-19 (TCRdb year 2020). Library preparation employed the immunoSEQ multiplex PCR assay. TCRdb re-hosts the immuneACCESS table, in-frame sequences only. Its copies lack some clones; in the studies checked, an unresolved V gene accounts for under half of them, and the cause for the rest is not known. Across this sample there are 60,000 to 75,000 clones, with around 76% seen only once. Roughly 47% of the sample is held by the ten biggest clonotypes. Sequencing was done on a sample of peripheral blood. These receptors originate from an elderly woman with acute or convalescent COVID-19.

This chain connects TRBV3-1 (or the pseudogene TRBV3-2) to TRBJ2-1; no clear D. V was shortened by 1 base and J by 5 bases, with 9 bases between the two germline ends. This CDR3 has 14 residues. Germline-derived CDR1 and CDR2 are LGHDT and YNNKEL (reference sequence). The CDR3 loop reads CASSQARSNNEQFF. Written as DNA, the CDR3 is TGTGCCAGCAGCCAAGCCAGAAGTAACAATGAGCAGTTCTTC.

The chain uses TRBV5-1 and TRBJ1-5; 9 nucleotides line up with TRBD1. The germline gives CDR1 SGHRS, CDR2 YFSETQ. The CDR3 spans 15 residues. J was trimmed by 2 bases and V by 4 bases; bases with no gene match: 4. The CDR3 here is CASSRTGDGNQPQHF. The CDR3, as DNA: TGCGCCAGCAGCCGGACAGGGGATGGCAATCAGCCCCAGCATTTT.

The gene calls are TRBV3-1 (or the pseudogene TRBV3-2) and TRBJ2-3; weak D call: TRBD2 (5 bases). V was shortened by 1 base and J by 10 bases, with 12 bases between the two germline ends. The CDR3 extends over 13 amino acids. Germline CDR1 LGHDT, CDR2 YNNKEL (reference sequence). DNA of the CDR3: TGTGCCAGCAGCCAAGTCGTAAGCGGATCGCAGTATTTT. Translation gives CASSQVVSGSQYF.

The chain recombines TRBV2 with TRBJ2-5; no clear D gene. The length of the CDR3 is 12 residues. Germline V gene data show CDR1 as SNHLY and CDR2 as FYNNEI. V shed 1 base and J shed 5 bases, with 5 bases lying between them. For the CDR3, the DNA is TGTGCCAGCAGTGAAGTTGAGGAGACCCAGTACTTC. It yields the protein CASSEVEETQYF.

In nucleotides, the CDR3 is TGCGCCAGCAGCCAAAGAGTTAGGACAGGGGGTCCTTCACTACCACAAGAGACCCAGTACTTC. It translates to CASSQRVRTGGPSLPQETQYF. This chain uses TRBV4-1 with TRBJ2-5, with 10 bases lining up with TRBD1. This CDR3 spans 21 amino acids. The V and J ends lost 2 bases and 2 bases, in that order; junction bases with no gene match: 20. Germline V CDR1 and CDR2: MGHRA, YSYEKL.

This clone was recorded a few times. The chain is built from TRBV5-1 and TRBJ1-2, with 10 positions matching TRBD1. CDR3 length: 14 residues. Trimming took 0 bases from V and 8 from J; bases not matched to a gene: 4. Germline V gives CDR1 SGHRS, CDR2 YFSETQ. The chain's CDR3 is CASSLDGQGVGYTF. For the CDR3, the DNA is TGCGCCAGCAGCTTGGATGGACAGGGGGTCGGCTACACCTTC.

The gene calls are TRBV28 and TRBJ2-5, with TRBD2 matching over 8 bases. The CDR3 has 16 residues. Germline V lookup: CDR1 MDHEN, CDR2 SYDVKM. V was pared by 3 bases and J by 0 bases, with 6 bases of the junction left unmatched. This CDR3 is CASSFWSSGYQETQYF. CDR3 nucleotide sequence: TGTGCCAGCAGTTTTTGGTCTAGCGGGTACCAAGAGACCCAGTACTTC.

CDR3 coding DNA: TGTGCCAGCAGTAGTACTATGCGATTACGGTATGGCTACACCTTC. Protein: CASSSTMRLRYGYTF. The chain recombines TRBV6-5 with TRBJ1-2; D call uncertain. The CDR3 totals 15 residues. Trimming cost V 5 bases and J 5 bases, with 18 bases left between them. The germline V gene encodes CDR1 MNHEY and CDR2 SVGAGI.

The chain uses TRBV10-3 and TRBJ2-3; D is perhaps TRBD1 (6 bases). Germline V gene sequence: CDR1 ENHRY, CDR2 SYGVKD. Trimming took 3 bases from V and 6 from J, leaving 13 bases between them. This CDR3 is built from 14 residues. The CDR3 region has the DNA TGTGCCATCAGTGATGGCGTTAGGGGGGATACGCAGTATTTT. Translated: CAISDGVRGDTQYF.

This chain links TRBV6-5 with TRBJ2-7; a possible D gene is TRBD2 (5 bases). V lost 2 bases, J lost 2 bases, and 10 bases lay in between. The CDR3 has 14 amino acids. Germline values: CDR1 MNHEY, CDR2 SVGAGI. The DNA of the CDR3 is TGTGCCAGCAGTTACGGGGAGCGACCCTACGAGCAGTACTTC. The encoded protein is CASSYGERPYEQYF.

This clone has a single count. The J gene is TRBJ1-5, the V gene TRBV12-5; weak D call: TRBD1 (6 bases). Trimming removed 4 bases from V and 7 bases from J, with 17 bases in between. This CDR3 has 15 residues. Germline V CDR1 and CDR2: LGHNT, FRNRAP. The CDR3 nucleotides are TGTGCTAGTGGTTACCCGGGACCAGGGGCACAGCCCCAGCATTTT. Translated, it gives CASGYPGPGAQPQHF. Full variable domain (missing parts from reference TRBV12-5 and TRBJ1-5): DARVTQTPRHKVTEMGQEVTMRCQPILGHNTVFWYRQTMMQGLELLAYFRNRAPLDDSGMPKDRFSAEMPDATLATLKIQPSEPRDSAVYFCASGYPGPGAQPQHFGDGTRLSIL.

J is TRBJ2-2 and V is TRBV7-3; 9 bases map to TRBD1. V trimming: 2 bases; J trimming: 4 bases; junction bases outside the gene matches: 2. The CDR3 is 15 amino acids. CDR1 is SGHTA, CDR2 FQGTGA, per germline. The CDR3, as DNA: TGTGCCAGCAGCTTACGACAGGGGGGCACCGGGGAGCTGTTTTTT. Its translation: CASSLRQGGTGELFF.

This sequence joins TRBV9 and TRBJ2-1, with TRBD2 matching over 11 bases. The V segment lost 3 bases and the J segment 0 bases; nucleotides outside the gene matches: 17. The CDR3 has 21 residues. Germline V gives CDR1 SGDLS, CDR2 YYNGEE. The chain's CDR3 is CASSAPLPGLAEGSSYNEQFF. In DNA form, the CDR3 reads TGTGCCAGCAGCGCTCCACTCCCGGGACTAGCGGAGGGGAGCTCCTACAATGAGCAGTTCTTC.